The 7 T cell receptor beta chains below were found in one sample sequenced in a study of blood T cell repertoires in COVID-19 (TCRdb year 2020). The library was generated by the immunoSEQ multiplex PCR assay. In TCRdb, the immuneACCESS table is reduced to in-frame sequences with V and J assigned. These tables do not hold every clone; where another copy was compared, an unresolved V gene accounts for under half, and the others remain unexplained. A total of roughly 250,000 clones appear in this sample, approximately 90% of them only once. The ten largest clones represent just under 6.5% of the sample. The sample comprised PBMCs or T cells enriched from blood (not recorded which). All receptors derive from a woman younger than 45 with acute COVID-19.

This rearrangement joins TRBV2 to TRBJ2-1, with 10 nucleotides matching TRBD2. Germline CDR1 reads SNHLY; CDR2 reads FYNNEI. Germline trimming cut 3 bases from V and 6 bases from J; bases unmatched to any gene: 5. The CDR3 runs to 15 residues. The CDR3 DNA reads TGTGCCAGCAGTGACCTAGCGGGAGCGGGCAATGAGCAGTTCTTC. It encodes CASSDLAGAGNEQFF.

The V and J genes are TRBV14 and TRBJ1-2, with 11 bases that match TRBD1. Trimming removed 3 bases from V and 4 bases from J; junction bases left unmatched: 4. This CDR3 contains 15 residues. Germline assignment: CDR1 SGHDN and CDR2 FVKESK. The CDR3 DNA follows: TGTGCCAGCAGCCAGAGCGGGACAGGGGGCTATGGCTACACCTTC. Protein: CASSQSGTGGYGYTF.

This clone appeared once. V and J are TRBV2 and TRBJ2-1; 8 bases map to TRBD2. The CDR3 totals 12 residues. The germline V gene encodes CDR1 SNHLY and CDR2 FYNNEI. V was pared by 9 bases and J by 9 bases, with 7 bases of the junction left unmatched. The CDR3 spells CASSGEGGEQFF. For the CDR3, the DNA is TGTGCCAGTAGCGGGGAGGGCGGTGAGCAGTTCTTC.

This clone was detected only once. This sequence joins TRBV7-2 and TRBJ1-1; D gene uncertain. Germline V lookup: CDR1 SGHTA, CDR2 FQGNSA. The CDR3 extends over 13 amino acids. Trimming shortened V by 6 bases and J by 3 bases, and 11 bases separated the two germline ends. CDR3 residues: CASSHLPDTEAFF. In DNA form, the CDR3 reads TGTGCCAGCAGTCACCTTCCGGACACTGAAGCTTTCTTT.

The table lists this clone with a count of one. V gene TRBV24-1 combines with J gene TRBJ2-3; D may be TRBD2 (6 bases). V was clipped by 4 bases and J by 2 bases, with 15 bases between them. CDR3 length: 16 amino acids. CDR1 KGHDR and CDR2 SFDVKD come from the germline V gene. CDR3 loop: CATSDRRGQLTDTQYF. For the CDR3, the DNA is TGTGCCACCAGTGACCGGCGGGGCCAGCTCACAGATACGCAGTATTTT.

The rearrangement uses TRBV15 and TRBJ2-5; D might be TRBD1 (5 bases). The CDR3 totals 17 residues. V was shortened by 3 bases and J by 4 bases, with 21 bases between the two germline ends. The germline CDR1 and CDR2 sequences are LNHNV and YYDKDF (reference sequence). For the CDR3, the DNA is TGTGCCACCAGCAGTCTAAAAGGGTGGGGCCCGGGAGAGACCCAGTACTTC. This translates into CATSSLKGWGPGETQYF.

The CDR3 sequence is CASKRQGQLNSPLHF. Here the CDR3 DNA reads TGTGCCAGCAAGCGGCAGGGACAGCTAAATTCACCCCTCCACTTT. The genes are TRBV2 and TRBJ1-6; 7 nucleotides match TRBD1. CDR1 is SNHLY, CDR2 FYNNEI, per germline. J gave up 7 bases and V 7 bases, and 10 bases lay outside the gene matches. CDR3 size: 15 residues.